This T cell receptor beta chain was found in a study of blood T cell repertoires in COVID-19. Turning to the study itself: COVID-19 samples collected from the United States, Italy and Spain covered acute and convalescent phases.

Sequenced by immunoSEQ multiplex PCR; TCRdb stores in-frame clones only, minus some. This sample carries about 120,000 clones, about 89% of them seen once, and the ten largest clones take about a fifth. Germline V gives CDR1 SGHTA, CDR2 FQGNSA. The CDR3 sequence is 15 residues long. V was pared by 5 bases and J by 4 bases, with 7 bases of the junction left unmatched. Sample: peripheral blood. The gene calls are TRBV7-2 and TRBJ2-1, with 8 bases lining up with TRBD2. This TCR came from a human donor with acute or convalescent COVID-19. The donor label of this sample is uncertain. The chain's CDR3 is CASSETSGDYNEQFF. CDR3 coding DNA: TGTGCCAGCAGCGAAACTAGCGGAGATTACAATGAGCAGTTCTTC.